This T cell receptor beta chain was identified in a study of regulatory T cells in long-lasting Graves disease. The sample's time point: newly diagnosed GD, antithyroid drugs for less than 3 months. PBMC-extracted RNA yielded the TCR library. Construction of the TCR beta libraries employed iRepertoire HTBI primers in conjunction with Arm-PCR of CDR3 regions. In TCRdb, the multiplex PCR reads were re-called with MiXCR into one record per CDR3 protein. The data hold some 350,000 distinct CDR3 sequences, with roughly 17% observed a single time. Germline CDR1 reads SGHRS; CDR2 reads YFSETQ. Between the trimmed V and J ends, which lost 0 bases and 1 base, there was a span of 10 bases. CDR3 length equals 15 residues. The sample was also linked to a second study, of T cells in Graves' hyperthyroidism and ophthalmopathy.

Sequencing was performed on peripheral blood mononuclear cells (PBMCs), taken at new diagnosis, from a patient treated with antithyroid drugs. The gene calls are TRBV5-1 and TRBJ2-5, with no clear D. This sequence originates from a woman aged 18-29 years with Graves disease. CDR3: CASSLAGYFQETQYF. CDR3 DNA: TGCGCCAGCAGCTTGGCGGGCTACTTCCAAGAGACCCAGTACTTC.